This TCR beta chain was obtained from a study of blood T cell repertoires in COVID-19. In the study overall: COVID-19 samples from acute and convalescent phases originated in the United States, Italy and Spain.

This CDR3 is 14 amino acids long. Trimming took 0 bases from V and 8 from J, leaving 13 bases between them. Per germline, CDR1 LNHDA and CDR2 SQIVND (reference sequence). TCRdb's table, derived via immunoSEQ multiplex PCR, lists solely in-frame clones and lacks some. The sample includes fewer than 400,000 clones, more than 75% of them seen just once. This chain connects TRBV19 to TRBJ1-2; no clear D. The receptor was derived from a woman aged 50 to 60 who had recovered from COVID-19. Material: PBMCs or T cells enriched from blood (not recorded which). CDR3 coding DNA: TGTGCCAGTAGTATAGATCGGCAGGCTCGGGGCTACACCTTC. Translated, it gives CASSIDRQARGYTF.